This is a list of T cell receptor beta chains from one sample in a study of control samples from healthy donors and cancer patients. The data were produced by immunoSEQ multiplex PCR, yet TCRdb's version contains in-frame clones alone and is incomplete. The data hold 100,000 to 150,000 clones, with 80% to 95% observed a single time. Material: blood. These receptors all come from a man younger than 35 in good health. CDR3s include the opening cysteine and the closing phenylalanine or tryptophan. The order of the fields is CDR3 length, D gene, J gene, V gene, clone size, CDR3 DNA, CDR3 protein. A D gene is named only where the DNA matches it firmly. Clone size is stated in some rows and not others, as once, few, many or a class when expanded.

15	TRBD1	TRBJ1-4	TRBV28	-	TGTGCCAGCAGTTTATTGACAGGGGGCAGGGAAAAACTGTTTTTT	CASSLLTGGREKLFF
16	-	TRBJ2-5	TRBV15	-	TGTGCCACCAGCAGAGATCTTGTGGAGGGGAAAGAGACCCAGTACTTC	CATSRDLVEGKETQYF
13	-	TRBJ2-5	TRBV2	-	TGTGCCAGCCAGTCGGTTGCGACAGAGACCCAGTACTTC	CASQSVATETQYF
19	-	TRBJ1-6	TRBV18	once	TGTGCCAGCTCACTCCGTCGGGAAATCTCGAGCTCCTATAATTCACCCCTCCACTTT	CASSLRREISSSYNSPLHF
13	-	TRBJ1-2	TRBV28	-	TGTGCCAGCAGTAAGCGGGACAATAGGGGCTACACCTTC	CASSKRDNRGYTF
16	-	TRBJ1-2	TRBV5-4	once	TGTGCCAGCAGCTTGGCCTTCACTGCCCCAAAGGATGGCTACACCTTC	CASSLAFTAPKDGYTF
12	-	TRBJ2-3	TRBV24-1	-	TGTGCCTCAGTGGGCAGCACAGATACGCAGTATTTT	CASVGSTDTQYF
14	-	TRBJ2-3	TRBV18	-	TGTGCCAGCTCACCGGTGGTCGGCACAGATACGCAGTATTTT	CASSPVVGTDTQYF
13	-	TRBJ2-3	TRBV7-9	-	TGTGCCAGCAGCTTAGTGGGCCGGGGCGGGCAGTATTTT	CASSLVGRGGQYF
14	-	TRBJ2-5	TRBV3-1/TRBV3-2	-	TGTGCCAGCAGCCAAGTAGGGCCAGAAGAGACCCAGTACTTC	CASSQVGPEETQYF
14	TRBD1	TRBJ1-4	TRBV3-1/TRBV3-2	-	TGTGCCAGCAGCCTCGGGACAGCTAATGAAAAACTGTTTTTT	CASSLGTANEKLFF
14	-	TRBJ1-3	TRBV9	once	TGTGCCAGCAGCCCCGACAGGCCTGGAAACACCATATATTTT	CASSPDRPGNTIYF
13	-	TRBJ2-2	TRBV20-1	-	TGCAGTGCCAGTGCGGGGTTTCCCGGGGAGCTGTTTTTT	CSASAGFPGELFF
15	TRBD2	TRBJ2-1	TRBV27	once	TGTGCCAGCAGGCCGACTAGCGATAGCAACAATGAGCAGTTCTTC	CASRPTSDSNNEQFF
15	TRBD1	TRBJ2-2	TRBV7-9	-	TGTGCCAGCACAGGACAGGGTGGGAACACCGGGGAGCTGTTTTTT	CASTGQGGNTGELFF
14	-	TRBJ2-2	TRBV7-9	-	-	CASSFGPGTGELFF
16	-	TRBJ1-2	TRBV5-4	-	TGTGCCAGCAGCTTGGGGGGACGGGAGCCGGGCGGTGGCTACACCTTC	CASSLGGREPGGGYTF
15	-	TRBJ1-3	TRBV19	-	TGTGCCAGTAGTCGGATTGAGAGCTCTGGAAACACCATATATTTT	CASSRIESSGNTIYF
14	TRBD1	TRBJ2-3	TRBV7-9	-	TGTGCCAGCAGCTTGGGACAGGGGACAGATACGCAGTATTTT	CASSLGQGTDTQYF
15	-	TRBJ1-4	TRBV19	-	TGTGCCAGTAGTATAGGCCGGGGAACTAATGAAAAACTGTTTTTT	CASSIGRGTNEKLFF
12	-	TRBJ1-2	TRBV27	-	TGTGCCAGCAGTTTAGACAGATATGGCTACACCTTC	CASSLDRYGYTF
13	TRBD2	TRBJ2-7	TRBV6-6	-	TGTGCCAGCTGTACGGGGGGGCGGTACGAGCAGTACTTC	CASCTGGRYEQYF
14	-	TRBJ1-5	TRBV15	-	TGTGCCACCAGCAGAGGACAGCAAAATCAGCCCCAGCATTTT	CATSRGQQNQPQHF
16	-	TRBJ1-6	TRBV7-3	-	TGTGCCAGCAGCCCCCGGGGGGGGCCTTATAATTCACCCCTCCACTTT	CASSPRGGPYNSPLHF
11	-	TRBJ2-7	TRBV6-2/TRBV6-3	-	TGTGCCAGCAGTCGCTCCTACGAGCAGTACTTC	CASSRSYEQYF
11	-	TRBJ2-7	TRBV6-5	-	TGTGCCAGCAGTTATGGGGTTGAGCAGTACTTC	CASSYGVEQYF